This T cell receptor (beta chain) was sequenced in a study of blood T cells in healthy people across ages. This clonotype occurred a few times. Its target is unknown. Germline V gene lookup returns CDR1 SGDLS and CDR2 YYNGEE. Trimming stripped 2 bases from V and 12 bases from J, with 23 bases between. CDR3 length: 15 amino acids. Study-wide results and limits: Estimates of diversity drawn from one million T cells were considered underestimates.

Alongside a J-beta primer mix, a sample-barcoded 5' primer served in a second PCR lasting roughly 6 to 12 cycles. Each CDR3 protein gets one entry after TCRdb re-called the 5' RACE reads with MiXCR. The data hold 750,000 to 950,000 distinct CDR3 sequences, with 25% to 35% observed a single time. These data also formed part of another study, on T cells of mothers and their children. This second report adds: Every mother produced more than 8.5 million TCR beta CDR3 reads, whereas every child provided several million. Mothers and children who were related shared slightly more overlap than unrelated pairs, but not significantly more.

The clonotype comes from a woman in her thirties or forties in good health. The rearrangement joins TRBV9 to TRBJ1-1; weak D call: TRBD1 (5 bases). Sequenced sample: blood. The CDR3 region is CASSVQGDPKGETFF. For the CDR3, the DNA is TGTGCCAGCAGCGTGCAAGGGGACCCCAAGGGAGAAACTTTCTTT.